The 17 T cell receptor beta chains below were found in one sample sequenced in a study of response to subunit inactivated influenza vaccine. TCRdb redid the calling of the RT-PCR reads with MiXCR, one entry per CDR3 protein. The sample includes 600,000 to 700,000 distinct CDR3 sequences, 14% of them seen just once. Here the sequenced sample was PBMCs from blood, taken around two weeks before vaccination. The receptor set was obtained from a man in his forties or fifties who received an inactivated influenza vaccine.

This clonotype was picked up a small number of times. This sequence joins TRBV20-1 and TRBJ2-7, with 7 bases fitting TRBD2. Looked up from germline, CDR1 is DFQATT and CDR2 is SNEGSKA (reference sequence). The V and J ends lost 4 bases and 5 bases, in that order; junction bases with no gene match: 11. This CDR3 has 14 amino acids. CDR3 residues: CSAKGLSPWDEQYF. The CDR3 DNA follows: TGCAGTGCTAAGGGACTATCACCCTGGGACGAGCAGTACTTC.

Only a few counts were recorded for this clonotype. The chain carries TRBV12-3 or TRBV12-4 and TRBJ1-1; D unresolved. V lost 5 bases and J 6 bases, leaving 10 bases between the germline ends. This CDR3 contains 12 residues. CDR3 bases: TGTGCCAGCAGTCCCCCCCCCGCTGAAGCTTTCTTT. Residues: CASSPPPAEAFF.

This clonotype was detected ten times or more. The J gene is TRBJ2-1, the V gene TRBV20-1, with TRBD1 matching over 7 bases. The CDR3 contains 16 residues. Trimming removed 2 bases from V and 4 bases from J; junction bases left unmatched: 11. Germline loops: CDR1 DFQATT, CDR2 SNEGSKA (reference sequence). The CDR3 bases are TGCAGTGCTAGACAAATTCGACAGGGAGATTACAATGAGCAGTTCTTC. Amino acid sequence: CSARQIRQGDYNEQFF.

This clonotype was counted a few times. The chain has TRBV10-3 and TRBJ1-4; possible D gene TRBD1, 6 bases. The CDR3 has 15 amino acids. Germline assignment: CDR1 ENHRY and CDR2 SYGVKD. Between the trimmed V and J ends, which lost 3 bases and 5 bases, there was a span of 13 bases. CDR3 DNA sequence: TGTGCCATCAGTGACGGGCCCGGACAGAATGAAAAACTGTTTTTT. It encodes CAISDGPGQNEKLFF.

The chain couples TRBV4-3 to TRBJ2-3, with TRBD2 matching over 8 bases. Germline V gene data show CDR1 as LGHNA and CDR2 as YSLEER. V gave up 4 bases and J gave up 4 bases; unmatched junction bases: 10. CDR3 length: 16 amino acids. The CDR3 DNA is TGCGCCAGCAGCCGCCGTGGCGGGGGGTCACCAGATACGCAGTATTTT. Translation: CASSRRGGGSPDTQYF.

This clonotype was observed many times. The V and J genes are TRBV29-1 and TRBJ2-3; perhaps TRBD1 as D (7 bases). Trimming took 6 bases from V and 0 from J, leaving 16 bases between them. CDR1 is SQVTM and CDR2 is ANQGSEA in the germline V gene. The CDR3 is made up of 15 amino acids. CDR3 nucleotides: TGCAGCGTCGGGAGACAGGGCTTCAGCACAGATACGCAGTATTTT. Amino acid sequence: CSVGRQGFSTDTQYF.

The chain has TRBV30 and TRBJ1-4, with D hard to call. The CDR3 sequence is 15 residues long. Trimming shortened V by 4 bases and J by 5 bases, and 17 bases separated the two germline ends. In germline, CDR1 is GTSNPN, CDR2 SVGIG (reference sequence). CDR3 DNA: TGTGCCTGGACACCCGGGATGGGGTGGAATGAAAAACTGTTTTTT. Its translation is CAWTPGMGWNEKLFF.

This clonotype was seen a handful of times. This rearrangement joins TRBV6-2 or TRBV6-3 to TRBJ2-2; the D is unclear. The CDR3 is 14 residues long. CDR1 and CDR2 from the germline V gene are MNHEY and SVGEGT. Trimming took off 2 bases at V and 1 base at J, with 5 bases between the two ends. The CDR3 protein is CASSYIGNTGELFF. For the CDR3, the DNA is TGTGCCAGCAGTTACATTGGGAACACCGGGGAGCTGTTTTTT.

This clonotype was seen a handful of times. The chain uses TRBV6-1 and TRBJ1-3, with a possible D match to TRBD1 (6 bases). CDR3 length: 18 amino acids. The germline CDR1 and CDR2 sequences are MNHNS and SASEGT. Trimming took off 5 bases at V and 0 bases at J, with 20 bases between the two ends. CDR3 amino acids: CASSTPDRTDPSGNTIYF. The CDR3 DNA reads TGTGCCAGCAGTACCCCCGACAGGACCGACCCCTCTGGAAACACCATATATTTT.

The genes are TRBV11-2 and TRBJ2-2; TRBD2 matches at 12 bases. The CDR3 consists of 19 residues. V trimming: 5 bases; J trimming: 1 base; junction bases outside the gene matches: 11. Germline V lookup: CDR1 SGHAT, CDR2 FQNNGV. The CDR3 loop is CASSPRLAGVGVNTGELFF. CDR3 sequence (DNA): TGTGCCAGCAGCCCCCGACTAGCGGGAGTAGGGGTGAACACCGGGGAGCTGTTTTTT.

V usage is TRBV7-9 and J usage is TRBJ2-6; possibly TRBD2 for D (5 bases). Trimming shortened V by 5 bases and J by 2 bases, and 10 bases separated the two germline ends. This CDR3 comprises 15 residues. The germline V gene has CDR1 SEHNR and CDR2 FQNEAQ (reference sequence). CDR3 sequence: CASSDLEAGANVLTF. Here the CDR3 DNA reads TGTGCCAGCAGCGATTTGGAGGCTGGGGCCAACGTCCTGACTTTC.

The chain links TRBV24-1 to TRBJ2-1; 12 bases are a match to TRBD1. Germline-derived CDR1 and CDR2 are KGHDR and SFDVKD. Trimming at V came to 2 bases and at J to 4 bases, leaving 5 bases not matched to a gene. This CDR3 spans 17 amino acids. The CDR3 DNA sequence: TGTGCCACCAGTGATTCCGGGACAGGGGGCTTATACAATGAGCAGTTCTTC. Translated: CATSDSGTGGLYNEQFF.

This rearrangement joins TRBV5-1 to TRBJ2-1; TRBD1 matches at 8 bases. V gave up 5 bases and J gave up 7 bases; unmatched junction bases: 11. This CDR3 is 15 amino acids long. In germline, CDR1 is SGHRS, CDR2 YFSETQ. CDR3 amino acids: CASRLGQGNSNEQFF. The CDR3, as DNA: TGCGCCAGCAGGCTCGGACAGGGTAATTCGAATGAGCAGTTCTTC.

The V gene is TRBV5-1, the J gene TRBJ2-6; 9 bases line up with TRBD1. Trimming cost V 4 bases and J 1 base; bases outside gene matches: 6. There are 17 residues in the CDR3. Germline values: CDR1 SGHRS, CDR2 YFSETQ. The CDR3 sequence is CASSVGQGSSGANVLTF. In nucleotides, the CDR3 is TGCGCCAGCAGCGTAGGACAGGGGAGTTCTGGGGCCAACGTCCTGACTTTC. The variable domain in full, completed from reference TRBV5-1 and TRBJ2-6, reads KAGVTQTPRYLIKTRGQQVTLSCSPISGHRSVSWYQQTPGQGLQFLFEYFSETQRNKGNFPGRFSGRQFSNSRSEMNVSTLELGDSALYLCASSVGQGSSGANVLTFGAGSRLTVL.

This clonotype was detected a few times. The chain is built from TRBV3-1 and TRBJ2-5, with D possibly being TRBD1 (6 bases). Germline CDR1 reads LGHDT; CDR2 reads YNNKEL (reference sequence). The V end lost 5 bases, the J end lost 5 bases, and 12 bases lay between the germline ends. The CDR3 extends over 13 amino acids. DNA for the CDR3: TGTGCCAGCAGCGTCAGGGGAAGCGAGACCCAGTACTTC. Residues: CASSVRGSETQYF.

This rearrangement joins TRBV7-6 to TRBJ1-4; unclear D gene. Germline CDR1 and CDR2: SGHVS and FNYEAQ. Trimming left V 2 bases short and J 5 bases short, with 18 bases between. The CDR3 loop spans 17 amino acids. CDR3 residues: CASSLLSRAAKNEKLFF. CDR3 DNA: TGTGCCAGCAGCTTATTGTCACGGGCAGCCAAGAATGAAAAACTGTTTTTT.

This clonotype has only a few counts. CDR3 amino acids: CSALGESASGRTYNEQFF. CDR3 bases: TGCAGCGCGTTGGGGGAGTCGGCTAGCGGGAGAACCTACAATGAGCAGTTCTTC. The V call is TRBV29-1, the J call TRBJ2-1, with 10 bases matching TRBD2. Trimming took 7 bases from V and 2 from J; bases not matched to a gene: 17. The length of the CDR3 is 18 residues. Germline V CDR1 and CDR2: SQVTM, ANQGSEA.